Listed here are 26 T cell receptor beta chains from one sample, sequenced in a study of regulatory T cells in long-lasting Graves disease. Time point reported: newly diagnosed GD, antithyroid drugs for less than 3 months. Extracted PBMC RNA gave rise to the TCR library. Relying on iRepertoire HTBI primers and Arm-PCR of CDR3 regions, the team built TCR beta libraries. TCRdb called the multiplex PCR reads again in MiXCR, with one record for every CDR3 protein. In the table there are around 450,000 distinct CDR3 sequences, around 15% of which are singletons. These data also featured in a second study, about T cells in Graves' hyperthyroidism and ophthalmopathy.

Material: peripheral blood mononuclear cells (PBMCs), obtained at new diagnosis, from a patient treated with antithyroid drugs. These receptors were taken from a man between 35 and 55 years old with Graves disease.

In this sample, this clonotype turned up many times. This sequence joins TRBV5-1 and TRBJ2-2, with TRBD1 matching 12 bases. V dropped 0 bases and J dropped 4; count of bases not matched to a gene: 1. Per the germline V gene, CDR1 is SGHRS and CDR2 is YFSETQ. The CDR3 runs 16 residues. CDR3 in amino acids: CASSLAGQGATGELFF. CDR3 coding DNA: TGCGCCAGCAGCTTGGCGGGACAGGGGGCCACCGGGGAGCTGTTTTTT. The full variable domain, completed using reference TRBV5-1 and TRBJ2-2, is KAGVTQTPRYLIKTRGQQVTLSCSPISGHRSVSWYQQTPGQGLQFLFEYFSETQRNKGNFPGRFSGRQFSNSRSEMNVSTLELGDSALYLCASSLAGQGATGELFFGEGSRLTVL.

This clonotype was observed many times. The chain joins TRBV20-1 to TRBJ2-3; weak D call: TRBD2 (5 bases). Trimming shortened V by 6 bases and J by 5 bases, and 12 bases separated the two germline ends. Germline V gene sequence: CDR1 DFQATT, CDR2 SNEGSKA (reference sequence). The CDR3 runs 12 residues. CDR3 region: CSALGLLDTQYF. CDR3 nucleotide sequence: TGCAGTGCCCTAGGACTTTTAGATACGCAGTATTTT.

This clonotype came up many times. V usage is TRBV10-3 and J usage is TRBJ2-7; possible D gene TRBD1, 5 bases. There are 14 residues in the CDR3. Germline-derived CDR1 and CDR2 are ENHRY and SYGVKD. Trimming removed 4 bases at V and 5 bases at J, with 15 bases between. This chain's CDR3 is CAISAGRSRDEQYF. The CDR3, as DNA: TGTGCCATCAGTGCGGGTCGAAGCAGGGACGAGCAGTACTTC.

Turning to this clonotype: A much bigger clone sits one base away, suggesting this may be a read error. The chain carries TRBV7-2 and TRBJ1-1; 8 bases align to TRBD1. Germline CDR1 reads SGHTA; CDR2 reads FQGNSA. The V gene end was trimmed by 4 bases and the J gene end by 3 bases; junction bases not matched to a gene: 10. The CDR3 is 16 amino acids. The DNA of the CDR3 is TGTGCCAGCAGCTCCACCAGGACAGGGTCGGACACTGAAGCTTTCTTT. Protein: CASSSTRTGSDTEAFF.

The chain has TRBV19 and TRBJ1-1; 8 positions match TRBD1. From germline, CDR1 is LNHDA and CDR2 SQIVND (reference sequence). This CDR3 spans 15 amino acids. V lost 7 bases and J lost 4; bases outside the gene matches: 11. CDR3 nucleotides: TGTGCCAGTACTTTCGACAGGGGATCGATCACTGAAGCTTTCTTT. It encodes CASTFDRGSITEAFF.

The chain carries TRBV20-1 and TRBJ2-1; 12 bases agree with TRBD2. Trimming cost V 2 bases and J 0 bases; bases outside gene matches: 14. CDR3 length equals 20 residues. In germline, CDR1 is DFQATT, CDR2 SNEGSKA (reference sequence). The CDR3 reads CSARPNVASGGATSYNEQFF. The DNA of the CDR3 is TGCAGTGCTAGACCGAACGTGGCTAGCGGGGGGGCTACCTCCTACAATGAGCAGTTCTTC.

This clonotype was recorded many times. The gene calls are TRBV6-2 or TRBV6-3 and TRBJ1-2, with TRBD1 as a possible D gene (6 bases). The CDR3 loop spans 13 amino acids. Trimming stripped 5 bases from V and 7 bases from J, with 14 bases between. CDR1 and CDR2 from the germline V gene are MNHEY and SVGEGT. In DNA form, the CDR3 reads TGTGCCAGCAGTGACACAGGGTTGCGTGGCTACACCTTC. This sequence encodes CASSDTGLRGYTF.

This clonotype showed up many times. The chain employs TRBV11-2 and TRBJ2-3; 12 bases line up with TRBD2. CDR1 and CDR2 from the germline V gene are SGHAT and FQNNGV. The CDR3 sequence is 16 residues long. Trimming at V came to 5 bases and at J to 5 bases, leaving 8 bases not matched to a gene. CDR3 nucleotide sequence: TGTGCCAGCAGCCCCCGGCTAGCGGGAGGGAAAGATACGCAGTATTTT. The encoded protein is CASSPRLAGGKDTQYF.

This chain connects TRBV19 to TRBJ2-1, with 14 bases lining up with TRBD2. V was pared by 5 bases and J by 3 bases, with 9 bases of the junction left unmatched. The CDR3 spans 18 residues. Per germline, CDR1 LNHDA and CDR2 SQIVND (reference sequence). The CDR3 is CASSRLGTSGSVYNEQFF. In DNA form, the CDR3 reads TGTGCCAGTAGTCGTCTCGGGACTAGCGGGAGTGTCTACAATGAGCAGTTCTTC.

This clonotype was detected ten times or more. The V gene is TRBV29-1, the J gene TRBJ2-5, with 8 positions matching TRBD1. Germline V gene lookup returns CDR1 SQVTM and CDR2 ANQGSEA. V lost 4 bases, J lost 2 bases, and 9 bases stayed unmatched. This CDR3 is 15 amino acids long. This chain's CDR3 is CSVATGGRNQETQYF. The CDR3, as DNA: TGCAGCGTTGCAACAGGGGGAAGGAATCAAGAGACCCAGTACTTC.

In this sample, this clonotype turned up many times. The rearrangement joins TRBV6-2 or TRBV6-3 to TRBJ2-7; 10 nucleotides agree with TRBD2. In germline, CDR1 is MNHEY, CDR2 SVGEGT. There are 16 residues in the CDR3. V lost 5 bases and J lost 1; bases outside the gene matches: 8. CDR3 loop: CASSGSPGLASYEQYF. CDR3 coding DNA: TGTGCCAGCAGTGGGAGTCCGGGACTAGCGTCCTACGAGCAGTACTTC.

This clonotype came up many times. The J gene is TRBJ2-3, the V gene TRBV2; 7 bases align to TRBD2. The germline V gene encodes CDR1 SNHLY and CDR2 FYNNEI. V trimming: 4 bases; J trimming: 3 bases; junction bases outside the gene matches: 4. This CDR3 spans 14 amino acids. Here the CDR3 DNA reads TGTGCCAGCAGTGGACCTAGCGGAACAGATACGCAGTATTTT. Residues: CASSGPSGTDTQYF.

In this sample, this clonotype turned up many times. This chain links TRBV11-2 with TRBJ2-7, with 10 bases fitting TRBD1. CDR3 size: 15 residues. CDR1 and CDR2 (germline): SGHAT, FQNNGV. The trim removed 3 bases at V and 6 bases at J, leaving 8 bases unmatched. CDR3 DNA sequence: TGTGCCAGCAGCTTTGAGGGGACAGGGGAACCCGAGCAGTACTTC. Amino acid sequence: CASSFEGTGEPEQYF.

This clonotype was counted many times. The CDR3 region has the DNA TGTGCCAGCAGCTCTCTGGACAGGGTCGGCGAAGGCGAGCAGTTCTTC. Translated: CASSSLDRVGEGEQFF. The chain links TRBV4-2 to TRBJ2-1; TRBD1 aligns across 8 bases. Germline V gene lookup returns CDR1 LGHNA and CDR2 YNFKEQ. Trimming removed 5 bases from V and 10 bases from J; junction bases left unmatched: 16. The CDR3 is made up of 16 amino acids.

This clonotype was detected a few times. The genes are TRBV6-1 and TRBJ2-7; maybe TRBD1 (5 bases). V lost 2 bases to trimming and J lost 6 bases, with 14 bases between them. Germline V gives CDR1 MNHNS, CDR2 SASEGT. The CDR3 spans 14 residues. The CDR3 DNA follows: TGTGCCAGCAGTGAAAGCGCAGGGATAAGCGAGCAGTACTTC. It translates to CASSESAGISEQYF.

This clonotype was seen at least ten times. V usage is TRBV7-6 and J usage is TRBJ2-7; TRBD2 is a possible D gene (7 bases). The V end lost 5 bases, the J end lost 5 bases, and 19 bases lay between the germline ends. Germline loops: CDR1 SGHVS, CDR2 FNYEAQ. CDR3 length equals 15 residues. CDR3 loop: CASSGGPGGSDEQYF. The CDR3, as DNA: TGTGCCAGCAGCGGCGGTCCGGGGGGCTCGGACGAGCAGTACTTC.

Notes on this clonotype: This likely came from a read error, as a far larger clone is one base away. V is TRBV28 and J is TRBJ2-5, with 9 bases matching TRBD2. TRBJ2-1 explains the end of the DNA better; the J call may be wrong. This CDR3 has 15 amino acids. Germline V gives CDR1 MDHEN, CDR2 SYDVKM. As DNA, the CDR3 is TGTGCCAACAGTTTAGGGCTAGCGGGGCTCAATGAGCAGTTCTTC. Its translation: CANSLGLAGLNEQFF.

This clonotype turned up a few times. The junction and the germline gene differ at one end; a read error may be behind it. This chain links TRBV12-3 or TRBV12-4 with TRBJ2-7; TRBD1 agrees at 9 bases. CDR3 length equals 17 residues. The CDR3 DNA reads as TGTGGCAGCAGTCCCACAGGGGGCTCGGGCATATTTTACGAGCAGTACTTC. Translated, it gives CGSSPTGGSGIFYEQYF.

This clonotype was seen repeatedly, ten times or more. The chain is built from TRBV15 and TRBJ2-7, with TRBD2 matching over 11 bases. CDR3 size: 17 residues. Germline V gene lookup returns CDR1 LNHNV and CDR2 YYDKDF (reference sequence). V shed 2 bases, J shed 6 bases, and the junction held 12 bases outside the gene matches. The CDR3: CATSRLFLAGGLGEQYF. The CDR3 DNA is TGTGCCACCAGCAGACTATTTCTAGCGGGAGGATTGGGCGAGCAGTACTTC. The full variable domain, rest sourced from reference TRBV15 and TRBJ2-7, is DAMVIQNPRYQVTQFGKPVTLSCSQTLNHNVMYWYQQKSSQAPKLLFHYYDKDFNNEADTPDNFQSRRPNTSFCFLDIRSPGLGDTAMYLCATSRLFLAGGLGEQYFGPGTRLTVT.

This chain connects TRBV27 to TRBJ2-7; 14 bases map to TRBD2. V dropped 2 bases and J dropped 4; count of bases not matched to a gene: 7. Looked up from germline, CDR1 is MNHEY and CDR2 is SMNVEV (reference sequence). The CDR3 has 17 amino acids. The CDR3 sequence: CASSLAGTSGSRYEQYF. The DNA for the CDR3 is TGTGCCAGCAGTTTAGCCGGGACTAGCGGGAGTAGGTACGAGCAGTACTTC.

This clonotype was recorded at least ten times. The J gene is TRBJ1-2, the V gene TRBV28, with D possibly TRBD1 on 5 matching bases. The CDR3 spans 16 residues. The V and J ends lost 3 bases and 4 bases respectively, with 18 bases between them. The V gene's germline CDR1 is MDHEN and CDR2 SYDVKM. In DNA, the CDR3 is TGTGCCAGCAGTTTTAGGTCAGGGACCACCGCCTATGGCTACACCTTC. It codes for CASSFRSGTTAYGYTF.

This clonotype was counted many times. This chain uses TRBV2 with TRBJ2-3; D not certain. CDR3 length: 14 amino acids. CDR1 and CDR2 from the germline V gene are SNHLY and FYNNEI. With 3 bases removed from V and 3 bases from J, the gap between germline ends came to 10 bases. The CDR3 protein is CASSDLMGTDTQYF. The CDR3 DNA sequence: TGTGCCAGCAGTGATTTGATGGGTACAGATACGCAGTATTTT.

This clonotype has only a few counts. The chain uses TRBV2 and TRBJ2-4, with unresolved D. Germline CDR1 is SNHLY and CDR2 is FYNNEI. Trimming left V 4 bases short and J 1 base short, with 2 bases between. The CDR3 consists of 12 residues. In nucleotides, the CDR3 is TGTGCCAGCAGTGCCGCCAAAAACATTCAGTACTTC. Residues: CASSAAKNIQYF.

This clonotype has just a few counts. The V call is TRBV7-2, the J call TRBJ2-1; possibly TRBD1 for D (5 bases). Trimming took 2 bases from V and 3 from J, leaving 11 bases between them. CDR3 length equals 15 residues. CDR1 is SGHTA, CDR2 FQGNSA, per germline. The CDR3 DNA sequence: TGTGCCAGCAGCTTAAGGGGTGGATACTACAATGAGCAGTTCTTC. Translated: CASSLRGGYYNEQFF.

This clonotype appeared many times. The rearrangement uses TRBV12-3 or TRBV12-4 and TRBJ1-5; 8 nucleotides line up with TRBD1. V lost 3 bases, J lost 5 bases, and 6 bases stayed unmatched. CDR3 length equals 15 residues. CDR3 in amino acids: CASSLRTGRDQPQHF. CDR3 DNA sequence: TGTGCCAGCAGTTTGAGGACAGGGAGGGATCAGCCCCAGCATTTT.

This clonotype was seen more than once but under ten times. The genes are TRBV4-2 and TRBJ2-2; D ambiguous. The germline V gene encodes CDR1 LGHNA and CDR2 YNFKEQ. The CDR3 consists of 15 residues. Deletions cut 1 base from V and 1 base from J, with 7 bases between. The CDR3 sequence is CASSQARGNTGELFF. The CDR3 DNA reads as TGTGCCAGCAGCCAAGCCCGTGGGAACACCGGGGAGCTGTTTTTT.